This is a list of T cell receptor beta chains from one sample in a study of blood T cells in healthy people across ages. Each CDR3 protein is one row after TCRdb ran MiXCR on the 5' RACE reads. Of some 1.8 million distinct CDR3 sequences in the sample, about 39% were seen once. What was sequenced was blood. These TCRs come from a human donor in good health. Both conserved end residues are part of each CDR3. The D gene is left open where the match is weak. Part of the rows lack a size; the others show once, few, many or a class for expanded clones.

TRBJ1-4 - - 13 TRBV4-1 CASSRMAREKLFF TGCGCCAGCAGCCGCATGGCTCGAGAAAAACTGTTTTTT
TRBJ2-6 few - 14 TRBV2 CASTTAPGANVLTF TGTGCCAGCACGACAGCACCTGGCGCCAACGTCCTGACTTTC
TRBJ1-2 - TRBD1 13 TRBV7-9 CASSPTGFHGYTF TGTGCCAGCAGCCCGACAGGGTTCCATGGCTACACCTTC
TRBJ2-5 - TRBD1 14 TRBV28 CASTDRGPQETQYF TGTGCCAGCACGGACAGGGGCCCCCAAGAGACCCAGTACTTC
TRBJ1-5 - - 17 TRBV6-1 CASSEEVYQERHQPQHF TGTGCCAGCAGTGAAGAGGTTTATCAGGAGAGGCATCAGCCCCAGCATTTT
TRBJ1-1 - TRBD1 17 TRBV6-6 CASSYSRGGERNTEAFF TGTGCCAGCAGTTACTCGAGAGGGGGCGAGCGGAACACTGAAGCTTTCTTT
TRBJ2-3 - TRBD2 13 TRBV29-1 CSVGAGGLDTQYF TGCAGCGTTGGAGCGGGGGGTTTAGATACGCAGTATTTT
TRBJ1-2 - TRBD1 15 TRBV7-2 CASSIHCGQGYGYTF TGTGCCAGCAGCATACACTGTGGACAGGGATATGGCTACACCTTC
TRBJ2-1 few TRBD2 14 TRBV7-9 CASSFAGGSNEQFF TGTGCCAGCAGCTTTGCGGGGGGGAGCAATGAGCAGTTCTTC
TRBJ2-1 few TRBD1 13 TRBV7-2 CASSPTGGYEQFF TGTGCCAGCAGCCCGACAGGGGGCTATGAGCAGTTCTTC
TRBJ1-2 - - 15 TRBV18 CASSPPDGVFYGYTF TGTGCCAGCTCACCGCCTGACGGGGTGTTCTATGGCTACACCTTC
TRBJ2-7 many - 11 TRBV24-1 CATSDTYEQYF TGTGCCACCAGTGATACCTACGAGCAGTACTTC
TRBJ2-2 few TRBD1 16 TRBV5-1 CASSPMDRVNTGELFF TGCGCCAGCAGTCCCATGGACAGGGTGAACACCGGGGAGCTGTTTTTT
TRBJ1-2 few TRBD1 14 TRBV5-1 CASSPTGDTYGYTF TGCGCCAGCAGCCCAACAGGGGATACATATGGCTACACCTTC
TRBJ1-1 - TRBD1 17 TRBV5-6 CASSRGGTGASSGKTFF TGTGCCAGCAGCCGGGGCGGGACAGGTGCTTCGAGTGGGAAGACTTTCTTT
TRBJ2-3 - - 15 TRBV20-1 CSARPWGVGTDTQYF TGCAGTGCTAGACCCTGGGGGGTTGGCACAGATACGCAGTATTTT
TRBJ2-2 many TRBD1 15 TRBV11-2 CASQRTGGNTGELFF TGTGCCAGCCAGAGGACAGGGGGCAACACCGGGGAGCTGTTTTTT
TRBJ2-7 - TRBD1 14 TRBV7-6 CASSATQGAYEQYF TGTGCCAGCAGCGCTACCCAGGGGGCCTACGAGCAGTACTTC
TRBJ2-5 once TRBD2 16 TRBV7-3 CASSVTGGLVSETQYF TGTGCCAGCAGCGTAACGGGGGGACTCGTCTCAGAGACCCAGTACTTC
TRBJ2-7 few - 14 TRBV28 CASSHRGNRFEQYF TGTGCCAGCAGTCACCGGGGGAACAGATTCGAGCAGTACTTC
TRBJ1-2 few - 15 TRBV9 CASSEGVGARSGYTF TGTGCCAGCAGCGAGGGGGTGGGGGCGCGGAGTGGCTACACCTTC
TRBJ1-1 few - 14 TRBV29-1 CSVEGADANTEAFF TGCAGCGTTGAAGGGGCTGACGCGAACACTGAAGCTTTCTTT
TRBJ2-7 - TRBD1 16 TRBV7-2 CASSEGQGVGLVKQYF TGTGCCAGCAGCGAGGGACAGGGGGTTGGACTAGTCAAGCAGTACTTC
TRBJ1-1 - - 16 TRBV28 CASSFTTASPSTEAFF TGTGCCAGCAGTTTCACGACCGCTTCCCCGAGCACTGAAGCTTTCTTT
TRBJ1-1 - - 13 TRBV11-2 CASSLIVGTEAFF TGTGCCAGCAGCTTAATCGTGGGGACTGAAGCTTTCTTT
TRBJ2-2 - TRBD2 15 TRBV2 CASSLTGGRPGELFF TGTGCCAGCAGTCTTACGGGGGGAAGGCCCGGGGAGCTGTTTTTT
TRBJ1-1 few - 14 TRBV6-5 CASSYLTANTEAFF TGTGCCAGCAGTTACCTGACAGCGAACACTGAAGCTTTCTTT
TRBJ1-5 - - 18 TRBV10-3 CAISDPGTSYGSNQPQHF TGTGCCATCAGTGACCCCGGGACAAGCTACGGTAGCAATCAGCCCCAGCATTTT
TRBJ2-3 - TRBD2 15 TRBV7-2 CASTFGGTLTDTQYF TGTGCCAGCACCTTCGGGGGGACCCTCACAGATACGCAGTATTTT
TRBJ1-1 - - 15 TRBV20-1 CSAKWDLQLNTEAFF TGCAGTGCCAAGTGGGACTTACAACTGAACACTGAAGCTTTCTTT
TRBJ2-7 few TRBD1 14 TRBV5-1 CASSLRTTGGEQYF TGCGCCAGCAGCTTACGAACGACAGGGGGCGAGCAGTACTTC
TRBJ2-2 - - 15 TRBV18 CASSPGRVNTGELFF TGTGCCAGCTCACCCGGCAGGGTGAACACCGGGGAGCTGTTTTTT
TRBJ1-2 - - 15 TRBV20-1 CSALRAQQVNYGYTF TGCAGTGCTCTTAGAGCCCAACAGGTTAATTATGGCTACACCTTC
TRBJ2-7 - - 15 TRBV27 CASSPEVSSSYEQYF TGTGCCAGCAGCCCCGAAGTATCCAGCTCCTACGAGCAGTACTTC
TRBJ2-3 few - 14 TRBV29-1 CSGKRDINTDTQYF TGCAGCGGCAAACGGGACATAAACACAGATACGCAGTATTTT
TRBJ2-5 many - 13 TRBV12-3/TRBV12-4 CASSFERGETQYF TGTGCCAGCAGTTTCGAGCGAGGAGAGACCCAGTACTTC
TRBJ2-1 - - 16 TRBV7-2 CASSLVVGHSYNEQFF TGTGCCAGCAGCTTAGTGGTTGGACACTCCTACAATGAGCAGTTCTTC
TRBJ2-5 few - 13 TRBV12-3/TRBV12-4 CATGRGSQETQYF TGTGCCACCGGGCGAGGCAGCCAAGAGACCCAGTACTTC
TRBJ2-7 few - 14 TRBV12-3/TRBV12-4 CASCPRDISYEQYF TGTGCCAGCTGCCCCCGGGACATCTCCTACGAGCAGTACTTC
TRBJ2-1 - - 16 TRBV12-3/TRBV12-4 CASSVPTGWSDNEQFF TGTGCCAGCAGTGTCCCAACGGGGTGGAGTGACAATGAGCAGTTCTTC
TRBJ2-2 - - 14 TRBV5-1 CASRVDPWTGELFF TGCGCCAGCAGGGTCGACCCCTGGACCGGGGAGCTGTTTTTT
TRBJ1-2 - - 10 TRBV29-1 CSSSSYGYTF TGCAGCAGCAGCAGCTATGGCTACACCTTC
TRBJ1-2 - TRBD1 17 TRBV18 CASSPSQIGQGLGGYTF TGTGCCAGCTCACCGTCCCAAATAGGACAGGGCCTGGGCGGCTACACCTTC
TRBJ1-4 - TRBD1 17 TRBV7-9 CASGTHRGRRFGEKLFF TGTGCCAGTGGGACCCACAGGGGGCGTCGGTTCGGGGAAAAACTGTTTTTT
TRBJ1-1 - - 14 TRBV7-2 CASSLQLRGTEAFF TGTGCCAGCAGCTTACAGTTGCGCGGCACTGAAGCTTTCTTT
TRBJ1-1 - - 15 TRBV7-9 CASSHPVGGNTEAFF TGTGCCAGCAGTCATCCCGTCGGGGGGAACACTGAAGCTTTCTTT
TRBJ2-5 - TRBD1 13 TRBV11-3 CASSLGQGKTQYF TGTGCCAGCAGCTTAGGACAGGGGAAGACCCAGTACTTC